The 13 T cell receptor beta chains listed next were all sequenced from one sample in a study of tumor-infiltrating lymphocytes in primary liver carcinoma. The input was approximately 500 ng total RNA; TCR beta cDNA was made from it with a constant-region primer. TCR beta libraries came from three nested multiplex PCR rounds using slightly modified ARM-PCR. Forward primers for TRBV1-TRBV30 and a C-beta reverse primer served the first two PCR rounds, at about 10 cycles each. Using its own MiXCR run on the multiplex PCR reads, TCRdb lists one record per CDR3 protein. The sample yields some 190,000 distinct CDR3 sequences, over 80% seen once. Both RNA and DNA were isolated together from around 20-30 mg of bulk tissue that had not been sorted. Sequencing was carried out using tumor tissue from primary liver carcinoma. The origin of the receptors is a man aged 40-55 years with primary liver carcinoma and hepatitis B virus infection.

In this sample, this clonotype turned up many times. The rearrangement links TRBV6-1 to TRBJ2-1, with 12 bases lining up with TRBD2. CDR1 MNHNS and CDR2 SASEGT come from the germline V gene. There are 15 residues in the CDR3. V gave up 7 bases and J gave up 7 bases; unmatched junction bases: 8. The CDR3 nucleotides read TGTGCCAGCATGCTAGCGGGAGGGCCATCGAATGAGCAGTTCTTC. It codes for CASMLAGGPSNEQFF.

For this clonotype: Sequence at one end of the junction differs from germline and may be a read error. The rearrangement uses TRBV12-3 or TRBV12-4 and TRBJ2-5, with D hard to call. The CDR3 sequence is 13 residues long. For the CDR3, the DNA is TGTGTCAGCAGTTGGGCGGTGGAAGAGACCCAGTACTTC. It codes for CVSSWAVEETQYF.

This clonotype showed up many times. The gene calls are TRBV4-2 and TRBJ2-7, with D possibly TRBD1 on 5 matching bases. The CDR3 consists of 15 residues. The germline V gene has CDR1 LGHNA and CDR2 YNFKEQ. The V end lost 0 bases, the J end lost 4 bases, and 13 bases lay between the germline ends. CDR3 sequence reads: CASSQERGRPYEQYF. In DNA, the CDR3 is TGTGCCAGCAGCCAAGAAAGGGGCCGACCGTACGAGCAGTACTTC.

The table lists this clonotype with a few counts. Without the conserved terminal phenylalanine or tryptophan, this CDR3 likely stems from a read error. The V gene is TRBV5-4, the J gene TRBJ2-4; 8 bases are a match to TRBD1. CDR3 length: 15 amino acids. Germline V gene lookup returns CDR1 SGHNT and CDR2 YYREEE (reference sequence). The CDR3 loop reads CASRLAGGVKNIQYL. CDR3 coding DNA: TGTGCCAGCAGATTGGCAGGGGGCGTTAAAAACATTCAGTACTTG.

Notes on this clonotype: The junction departs from germline at one end; a sequencing error may be responsible. The rearrangement uses TRBV7-9 and TRBJ2-1; 8 nucleotides match TRBD2. Per germline, CDR1 SEHNR and CDR2 FQNEAQ (reference sequence). The CDR3 is 15 residues long. The CDR3 nucleotides read TGTGCCAGCAGCTTAGCGTTCGGGGGGGGCAATAAGCAGTTCTTC. Its protein is CASSLAFGGGNKQFF.

The count of this clonotype is one. This rearrangement joins TRBV4-3 to TRBJ2-1, with D tentatively TRBD1 (5 bases). The CDR3 totals 17 residues. Trimming removed 6 bases at V and 1 base at J, with 19 bases between. Germline V gene sequence: CDR1 LGHNA, CDR2 YSLEER. Here the CDR3 reads CASSPRPPGISYNEQFF. CDR3 sequence (DNA): TGCGCCAGCAGTCCTAGGCCCCCAGGGATTTCCTACAATGAGCAGTTCTTC.

The chain is built from TRBV12-3 or TRBV12-4 and TRBJ2-1, with D uncertain. CDR3 length: 13 amino acids. V lost 6 bases and J lost 8, with 14 bases in between. The CDR3 region has the DNA TGTGCCAGCAGATTATCAGATCCCCATGAGCAGTTCTTC. Translation: CASRLSDPHEQFF.

This clonotype appeared a few times. This may arise from a read error, as a much more abundant clone is one base away. V gene TRBV14 combines with J gene TRBJ1-1; D perhaps matches TRBD1 (5 bases). From germline, CDR1 is SGHDN and CDR2 FVKESK. Trimming removed 4 bases at V and 7 bases at J, with 10 bases between. The CDR3 totals 12 residues. The CDR3 reads CASSLLGLEAFF. The CDR3 DNA reads TGTGCCAGCAGCCTGTTGGGGCTTGAAGCTTTCTTT.

A remark on this clonotype: One end of the junction varies from germline; a read error may be responsible. The chain carries TRBV5-5 and TRBJ1-2, with D possibly matching TRBD1 (6 bases). The CDR3 is made up of 14 amino acids. From germline, CDR1 is SGHKS and CDR2 YYEKEE (reference sequence). In DNA form, the CDR3 reads TGTGACAGCGGGGCTGGGACACTTAACTATGGCTACACCTTC. This sequence encodes CDSGAGTLNYGYTF. The full variable domain, its missing parts supplied by reference TRBV5-5 and TRBJ1-2, is DAGVTQSPTHLIKTRGQQVTLRCSPISGHKSVSWYQQVLGQGPQFIFQYYEKEERGRGNFPDRFSARQFPNYSSELNVNALLLGDSALYLCDSGAGTLNYGYTFGSGTRLTVV.

Worth noting for this clonotype: This could be a read error, since a much larger clone is one nucleotide away. V and J are TRBV6-4 and TRBJ2-1; perhaps D is TRBD1 or TRBD2 (7 bases each). The CDR3 consists of 14 residues. Germline assignment: CDR1 MRHNA and CDR2 SNTAGT. CDR3 sequence: CASSDQPGGGLHIF. CDR3 DNA: TGTGCCAGCAGTGACCAGCCAGGGGGAGGGCTCCACATCTTC.

This clonotype was detected ten times or more. The chain employs TRBV6-5 and TRBJ2-1; D perhaps matches TRBD1 (6 bases). CDR3 size: 15 residues. V dropped 2 bases and J dropped 6 bases, with 14 bases sitting between them. CDR1 and CDR2 (germline): MNHEY, SVGAGI. The CDR3 here is CASSYGAGASNEQFF. The CDR3 coding sequence is TGTGCCAGCAGTTACGGGGCAGGGGCGTCCAATGAGCAGTTCTTC.

To note about this clonotype: One end of the junction does not line up with germline, which may come from a read error. The V call is TRBV14, the J call TRBJ2-7; D unresolved. Germline V gives CDR1 SGHDN, CDR2 FVKESK. CDR3 length: 14 amino acids. CDR3 in amino acids: CASNQESQPYEQYF. CDR3 in DNA: TGTGCCAGCAACCAAGAATCGCAGCCCTACGAGCAGTACTTC.

As to this clonotype: One end of the junction is discordant with germline, which a read error may explain. The chain joins TRBV29-1 to TRBJ1-1, with D tentatively TRBD1 (5 bases). The CDR3 is 14 residues long. CDR1 SQVTM and CDR2 ANQGSEA come from the germline V gene. The CDR3 DNA sequence: TGCAGCGTCCACCAAGCTCAGGGAGGTAATGAAGGTTTCTTT. Its translation is CSVHQAQGGNEGFF.